The clone carrying this T cell receptor beta chain was seen a handful of times. The data were obtained in a study of T cells of healthy individuals. TCRdb re-derived calls from the 5' RACE reads in MiXCR, one entry per CDR3 protein. The top ten clones hold approximately 4.8% of a sample with about 60,000 distinct CDR3 sequences, around 16% of them seen once. This TCR was sampled from a human donor in good health.

The CDR3 protein is CAISEGTGANVLTF. DNA for the CDR3: TGTGCCATCAGTGAGGGGACTGGGGCCAACGTCCTGACTTTC. The V and J genes are TRBV10-3 and TRBJ2-6; D remains ambiguous. The CDR3 is made up of 14 amino acids. In germline, CDR1 is ENHRY, CDR2 SYGVKD. With 2 bases removed from V and 2 bases from J, the gap between germline ends came to 4 bases.